Listed below are T cell receptor beta chains from one sample, sequenced in a study of cytotoxic CD8 clonotypes in ibrutinib-treated CLL. TCRdb's copy holds only in-frame clones and misses some; the assay was immunoSEQ multiplex PCR. The repertoire has around 140,000 clones, about 80% of them found once; the top ten carry 5.1%. The sequenced sample was PBMCs, obtained after 24 months of ibrutinib treatment. All receptors derive from a human donor with chronic lymphocytic leukemia. The CDR3 runs from the conserved cysteine through the conserved F or W. A D gene is named only where the DNA matches it firmly. Where a row states a size, it is once, few, many or the class of an expanded clone; other rows omit it.

CDR3 DNA | CDR3 protein | J gene | clone size | D gene | V gene
TGTGCCAGCAGTGAATTCCCCCCGGAGGGGCTTAATTCACCCCTCCACTTT | CASSEFPPEGLNSPLHF | TRBJ1-6 | . | . | TRBV6-1
TGTGCCAGCAGCTTATCGGGCAGCAACACAGATACGCAGTATTTT | CASSLSGSNTDTQYF | TRBJ2-3 | . | . | TRBV11-1
TGTGCCAGCAGTGAATATTTCGAACCCTCGGGTGAGCAGTTCTTC | CASSEYFEPSGEQFF | TRBJ2-1 | . | . | TRBV25-1
TGTGCCAGCAGCTTAGTGGGGCCTAGCACAGATACGCAGTATTTT | CASSLVGPSTDTQYF | TRBJ2-3 | . | . | TRBV7-2
TGTGCCATCAGTGAGGAGGTTTGGGGGGCCCAGTACTTC | CAISEEVWGAQYF | TRBJ2-5 | many | . | TRBV10-3
TGTGCCAGCAGTTACTCGGGCAATGAGCAGTTCTTC | CASSYSGNEQFF | TRBJ2-1 | . | . | TRBV6-6
TGTGCCCAATCTTTAGATGGAAACACCATATATTTT | CAQSLDGNTIYF | TRBJ1-3 | . | . | TRBV30
TGTGCCAGCAGCTTGCAGGGAGAGGCCAGTGAGCAGTTCTTC | CASSLQGEASEQFF | TRBJ2-1 | . | . | TRBV11-2
TGTGCCAGCAGCGTCGCAGGGTACACTGAAGCTTTCTTT | CASSVAGYTEAFF | TRBJ1-1 | . | . | TRBV9
TGTGCCAGCAGCCCCCGTTACAGCCTGGGGGAGTACTTC | CASSPRYSLGEYF | TRBJ2-7 | . | . | TRBV11-3
TGTGCCATCAGTGACCCGGACAGGGGGGAAAAACTGTTTTTT | CAISDPDRGEKLFF | TRBJ1-4 | . | TRBD1 | TRBV10-3
TGTGCCAGCAGTTTATCGGGGGGGTGGGGCTCCTACGAGCAGTACTTC | CASSLSGGWGSYEQYF | TRBJ2-7 | . | TRBD2 | TRBV27
TGTGCCAGCAGTATGGGAGGTGAGCAGTACTTC | CASSMGGEQYF | TRBJ2-7 | . | . | TRBV7-3